The sequence of this T cell receptor beta chain was determined in a study of cytomegalovirus exposure and HLA in healthy donors. Findings and caveats of the study: Many donors shared some public TCRs, even though most TCR sequences were rare.

Clones were sequenced by immunoSEQ multiplex PCR, and TCRdb holds only the in-frame ones, with some missing. Here the sample spans some 75,000 clones, roughly 95% being singletons. The CDR3 has 14 amino acids. Points on this clone: Its antigen is not known.

The sequenced sample was PBMCs. The rearrangement uses TRBV21-1 and TRBJ2-7; no check of the table's D call, TRBD1, against the DNA was made. TRBV21-1 is noted as a pseudogene. The clonotype comes from a woman aged 18 to 35 in good health and CMV-seronegative. CDR3 amino acids: CASSKDRDPYEQYF. Written as DNA, the CDR3 is TGTGCCAGCAGCAAAGACAGGGACCCCTACGAGCAGTACTTC.